This TCR beta chain is from a study of shared clonotypes between healthy human individuals. Study-wide context: Samples came from two female and three male donors aged 18 to 49.

Study results and caveats: Unshared clonotypes carried lower generation probabilities than those common to all four donors. Across a handful of donors, naive CD4 shared 5% to 5.5%, naive CD8 around 4%, memory CD4 2.3%, memory CD8 around 0.36%.

The method was immunoSEQ multiplex PCR; TCRdb's version includes in-frame clones alone and lacks a portion of them. The sample has approximately 2,000,000 clones, 80% to 95% seen once; the top ten hold around 1.7%. Terminally differentiated effector memory CD45RA+ cells were left out of the naive CD8 fraction, which was CD45RO-negative and positively selected for CCR7. In regard to this clone: The antigen remains unidentified.

CDR1 SGHNT and CDR2 YYREEE come from the germline V gene (reference sequence). The CDR3 loop spans 12 amino acids. V lost 1 base and J 5 bases, leaving 7 bases between the germline ends. The sequenced sample was naive CD8+ T cells from PBMCs. The V and J genes are TRBV5-4 and TRBJ2-7, with D possibly being TRBD2 (6 bases). The clonotype was recovered from a man between 18 and 35 years old in good health. Some clones in this sample may be carry-over from other donors' samples. Here the CDR3 DNA reads TGTGCCAGCAGCTTGTGGGGGGACGAGCAGTACTTC. Protein sequence: CASSLWGDEQYF.